These 20 T cell receptor beta chains were all obtained from the same sample, sequenced in a study of control samples from healthy donors and cancer patients. Some clones are missing from TCRdb's copy, which holds only in-frame ones; the method was immunoSEQ multiplex PCR. The data hold about 85,000 clones, with less than 90% observed a single time. The sequencing input was blood. The receptors shown here come from a woman between 55 and 75 years old in good health.

Written as DNA, the CDR3 is TGTGCCAGCAGTGAAGGGACTAGCGGATACAATGAGCAGTTCTTC. It specifies CASSEGTSGYNEQFF. This chain joins TRBV25-1 and TRBJ2-1; 11 bases align to TRBD2. After removal of 2 bases from V and 4 bases from J, the junction contained 1 base not matched to a gene. The CDR3 covers 15 residues. Germline V gene data show CDR1 as MGHDK and CDR2 as SYGVNS.

The chain joins TRBV6-5 to TRBJ1-5; D call uncertain. Germline lookup yields CDR1 MNHEY and CDR2 SVGAGI. Trimming removed 6 bases from V and 1 base from J, with 13 bases in between. CDR3 size: 15 residues. The CDR3 DNA follows: TGTGCCAGCAGCCTCTCTCGTTCGAGCAATCAGCCCCAGCATTTT. Protein product: CASSLSRSSNQPQHF.

The chain combines TRBV5-4 with TRBJ2-2; D is unresolved. CDR1 and CDR2 from the germline V gene are SGHNT and YYREEE (reference sequence). V was trimmed by 1 base and J by 6 bases, leaving 13 bases between them. The CDR3 totals 15 residues. The CDR3 is CASSLRLDGPGELFF. The CDR3 nucleotides read TGTGCCAGCAGCTTGAGGCTAGATGGACCCGGGGAGCTGTTTTTT.

The V gene is TRBV5-8, the J gene TRBJ2-3, with 9 bases that match TRBD2. CDR1 and CDR2 from the germline V gene are SGHTS and YDEGEE. This CDR3 region has 16 residues. Trimming cost V 2 bases and J 3 bases; bases outside gene matches: 7. The CDR3 DNA reads as TGTGCCAGCAGCTTCAGGACTAGCGCGGCAACAGATACGCAGTATTTT. Encoded protein: CASSFRTSAATDTQYF.

In this sample, this clone turned up once. The genes are TRBV18 and TRBJ1-1, with a weak D call TRBD1 (6 bases). In germline, CDR1 is KGHSH, CDR2 LQKENI. This CDR3 region has 15 residues. Trimming stripped 3 bases from V and 0 bases from J, with 11 bases between. Here the CDR3 DNA reads TGTGCCAGCTCACCCCAGGGACAACTGAACACTGAAGCTTTCTTT. Translating it yields CASSPQGQLNTEAFF. The variable domain in full, with the rest retrieved from reference TRBV18 and TRBJ1-1, is NAGVMQNPRHLVRRRGQEARLRCSPMKGHSHVYWYRQLPEEGLKFMVYLQKENIIDESGMPKERFSAEFPKEGPSILRIQQVVRGDSAAYFCASSPQGQLNTEAFFGQGTRLTVV.

The rearrangement joins TRBV7-2 to TRBJ2-1; tentative D call: TRBD2 (5 bases). CDR3 length: 15 residues. Trimming cost V 5 bases and J 0 bases, with 11 bases left between them. Germline values: CDR1 SGHTA, CDR2 FQGNSA. The CDR3 DNA follows: TGTGCCAGCAGCGCGGACTTCAGCTCCTACAATGAGCAGTTCTTC. It codes for CASSADFSSYNEQFF.

The rearrangement links TRBV2 to TRBJ1-5; D unresolved. CDR1 and CDR2 from the germline V gene are SNHLY and FYNNEI. The CDR3 sequence is 13 residues long. The ends were cut back, 4 bases at V and 1 base at J, with 5 bases in the middle. CDR3 bases: TGTGCCAGCAGTGTGAACAGCAATCAGCCCCAGCATTTT. Its protein product is CASSVNSNQPQHF.

This rearrangement joins TRBV4-2 to TRBJ2-7, with TRBD2 matching 7 bases. V shed 4 bases, J shed 6 bases, and the junction held 12 bases outside the gene matches. CDR1 and CDR2 from the germline V gene are LGHNA and YNFKEQ. This CDR3 region has 15 residues. CDR3 in amino acids: CASSLGGDVPLEQYF. DNA of the CDR3: TGTGCCAGCAGCCTGGGGGGGGACGTCCCTCTCGAGCAGTACTTC.

This clone was seen a single time. This sequence joins TRBV5-1 and TRBJ2-7; TRBD2 aligns across 11 bases. Germline values: CDR1 SGHRS, CDR2 YFSETQ. J gave up 3 bases and V 0 bases, and 5 bases lay outside the gene matches. This CDR3 spans 16 amino acids. CDR3 nucleotide sequence: TGCGCCAGCAGCTTGGAACTAGCGGGAGTTGGCTACGAGCAGTACTTC. Its protein is CASSLELAGVGYEQYF.

This clone occurred once. The chain has TRBV28 and TRBJ1-4; D remains unclear. CDR3 length equals 13 residues. Between the trimmed V and J ends, which lost 2 bases and 3 bases, there was a span of 4 bases. Germline-derived CDR1 and CDR2 are MDHEN and SYDVKM. CDR3 sequence reads: CASSLGANEKLFF. CDR3 nucleotides: TGTGCCAGCAGTTTAGGGGCTAATGAAAAACTGTTTTTT.

The chain links TRBV2 to TRBJ2-3; D not certain. Germline V gene data show CDR1 as SNHLY and CDR2 as FYNNEI. This CDR3 is built from 13 residues. Trimming took 3 bases from V and 4 from J, leaving 8 bases between them. CDR3 sequence: CASSERRADTQYF. CDR3 in DNA: TGTGCCAGCAGTGAGCGCCGGGCAGATACGCAGTATTTT.

The chain combines TRBV6-6 with TRBJ2-1, with TRBD1 as a possible D gene (5 bases). Trimming pared 5 bases from V and 3 bases from J, leaving 8 bases between. The V gene's germline CDR1 is MNHNY and CDR2 SVGAGI (reference sequence). The CDR3 extends over 13 amino acids. Here the CDR3 reads CASSRQFYNEQFF. DNA of the CDR3: TGTGCCAGCAGTCGACAGTTCTACAATGAGCAGTTCTTC.

The chain has TRBV7-9 and TRBJ1-1; D not certain. Trimming took 3 bases from V and 1 from J, leaving 18 bases between them. This CDR3 has 17 residues. From germline, CDR1 is SEHNR and CDR2 FQNEAQ (reference sequence). CDR3 sequence: CASSFVPGLTQNTEAFF. As DNA, the CDR3 is TGTGCCAGCAGCTTTGTACCCGGTTTAACGCAGAACACTGAAGCTTTCTTT.

This chain uses TRBV29-1 with TRBJ2-3, with 10 bases lining up with TRBD1. The CDR3 is 14 residues long. Germline CDR1 SQVTM, CDR2 ANQGSEA. V dropped 5 bases and J dropped 2; count of bases not matched to a gene: 4. CDR3 coding DNA: TGCAGCGTTTCGGGACAGGGGCTCACAGATACGCAGTATTTT. Translation gives CSVSGQGLTDTQYF.

The CDR3 nucleotides are TGTGCCAGCAGCCCTCGCGGGGTGGAGGGCTACACCTTC. Protein: CASSPRGVEGYTF. The J gene is TRBJ1-2, the V gene TRBV9, with D unclear. This CDR3 has 13 residues. Deletions cut 4 bases from V and 8 bases from J, with 15 bases between. Looked up from germline, CDR1 is SGDLS and CDR2 is YYNGEE.

CDR3 DNA: TGTGCCAGCAGTCCTTACTCCGGGACTAGCTCCTACAATGAGCAGTTCTTC. Translating it yields CASSPYSGTSSYNEQFF. The chain links TRBV28 to TRBJ2-1; the match to TRBD2 covers 8 bases. Germline CDR1 reads MDHEN; CDR2 reads SYDVKM. The CDR3 contains 17 residues. With V trimmed by 5 bases and J by 0 bases, 9 bases remained unmatched.

V gene TRBV19 combines with J gene TRBJ2-2; 10 bases map to TRBD1. V gave up 10 bases and J gave up 4 bases; unmatched junction bases: 12. Germline V gives CDR1 LNHDA, CDR2 SQIVND (reference sequence). CDR3 length: 16 residues. This chain's CDR3 is CATQDRGGRVTGELFF. The CDR3 region has the DNA TGTGCCACCCAGGACAGGGGGGGACGTGTCACCGGGGAGCTGTTTTTT.

The chain couples TRBV15 to TRBJ1-1, with 9 positions matching TRBD1. Trimming took 3 bases from V and 5 from J; bases not matched to a gene: 1. CDR3 length: 13 residues. CDR1 LNHNV and CDR2 YYDKDF come from the germline V gene (reference sequence). CDR3: CATSSGQGTEAFF. The CDR3 nucleotides are TGTGCCACCAGCAGCGGACAGGGGACTGAAGCTTTCTTT.

The rearrangement joins TRBV28 to TRBJ2-4; 8 nucleotides match TRBD1. CDR1 is MDHEN and CDR2 is SYDVKM in the germline V gene. The CDR3 consists of 18 residues. V shed 3 bases and J 3 bases; nucleotides not matched to a gene: 13. CDR3 in amino acids: CASSFPSFLDRGKNIQYF. CDR3 coding DNA: TGTGCCAGCAGTTTCCCTTCTTTCCTCGACAGGGGCAAAAACATTCAGTACTTC.

This sequence joins TRBV19 and TRBJ1-5; possibly TRBD1 for D (6 bases). CDR1 and CDR2 from the germline V gene are LNHDA and SQIVND (reference sequence). This CDR3 comprises 13 residues. Deletions cut 8 bases from V and 7 bases from J, with 15 bases between. CDR3 sequence (DNA): TGTGCCAGTTGCGGATGGGGGCTACAGCCCCAGCATTTT. Its protein product is CASCGWGLQPQHF.